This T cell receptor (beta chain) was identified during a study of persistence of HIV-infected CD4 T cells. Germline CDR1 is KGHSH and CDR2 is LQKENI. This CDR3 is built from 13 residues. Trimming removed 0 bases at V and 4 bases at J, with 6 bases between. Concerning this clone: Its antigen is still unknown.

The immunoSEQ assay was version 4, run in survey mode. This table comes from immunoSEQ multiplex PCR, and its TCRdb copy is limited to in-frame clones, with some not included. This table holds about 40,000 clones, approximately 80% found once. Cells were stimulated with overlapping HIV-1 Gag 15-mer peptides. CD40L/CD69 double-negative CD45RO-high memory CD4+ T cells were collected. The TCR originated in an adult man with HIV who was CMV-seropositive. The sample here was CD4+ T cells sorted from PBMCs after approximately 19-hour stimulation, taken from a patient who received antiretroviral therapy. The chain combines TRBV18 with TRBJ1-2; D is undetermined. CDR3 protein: CASSPPNGYGYTF. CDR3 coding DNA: TGTGCCAGCTCACCACCGAACGGCTATGGCTACACCTTC.